This T cell receptor (beta chain) was sequenced for a study of blood T cell repertoires in COVID-19. Study-wide context: The United States, Italy and Spain were the sources of the acute and convalescent COVID-19 samples. Sources were T cells, B-cell-depleted T cells, or PBMCs; the material itself was cDNA or gDNA.

Original handling: From reference gene primer amplification, estimates of nucleated cell counts were derived. Repertoires were generated with immunoSEQ multiplex PCR, while TCRdb's copy carries only in-frame clones and drops some. The V and J calls and clone size were taken over from that table, and D and trimming were inferred from the DNA. The sample includes about 25,000 clones, 80% to 85% seen only once; the top ten take under 8%. The CDR3 has 16 residues. The V gene end was trimmed by 4 bases and the J gene end by 5 bases; junction bases not matched to a gene: 10. Germline CDR1 SGHTA, CDR2 FQGNSA.

The sample consisted of peripheral blood. This TCR derives from a man aged 65 to 85 with acute or convalescent COVID-19. The chain employs TRBV7-2 and TRBJ1-1, with 10 bases lining up with TRBD1. The CDR3 DNA reads TGTGCCAGCAGCTATGGGACAGGGGTCCTTAGTACTGAAGCTTTCTTT. The encoded protein is CASSYGTGVLSTEAFF.